What follows are 29 T cell receptor beta chains derived from one specimen sequenced in a study of T cell responses to AZD1222 COVID-19 vaccine. Sequenced by immunoSEQ multiplex PCR; TCRdb stores in-frame clones only, minus some. This sample yields roughly 150,000 clones, of which roughly 90% are seen a single time; around 1.6% belongs to the top ten. The specimen was peripheral blood, collected on day 0 of AZD1222 vaccination. These receptors were collected from an adult in good health.

The rearrangement uses TRBV4-1 and TRBJ1-6, with D possibly being TRBD1 (5 bases). Per the germline V gene, CDR1 is MGHRA and CDR2 is YSYEKL. CDR3 length equals 16 residues. Trimming took 4 bases from V and 4 from J, leaving 14 bases between them. The CDR3 bases are TGCGCCAGCAGCCCGTTGGGGACTCAGTATAATTCACCCCTCCACTTT. It is translated as CASSPLGTQYNSPLHF.

This chain uses TRBV5-1 with TRBJ2-3, with 8 bases matching TRBD2. After removal of 4 bases from V and 7 bases from J, the junction contained 14 bases not matched to a gene. Germline values: CDR1 SGHRS, CDR2 YFSETQ. The CDR3 covers 16 residues. The CDR3 region has the DNA TGCGCCAGCAGCCCCGGCGGGAGCGGGAGTTTGAATACGCAGTATTTT. It translates to CASSPGGSGSLNTQYF.

This clone was observed a single time. The rearrangement joins TRBV7-8 to TRBJ1-2, with D unresolved. This CDR3 comprises 13 residues. The V end lost 4 bases, the J end lost 9 bases, and 15 bases lay between the germline ends. Germline loops: CDR1 SGHVS, CDR2 FQNEAQ. CDR3 loop: CASSSGLFYSYTF. The CDR3 coding sequence is TGTGCCAGCAGCTCCGGACTTTTTTATAGCTACACCTTC.

In its sample, this clone was seen once. The chain uses TRBV6-2 or TRBV6-3 and TRBJ2-1; tentative D call: TRBD1 (6 bases). The CDR3 has 19 amino acids. V shed 2 bases and J shed 1 base, with 21 bases lying between them. Germline lookup yields CDR1 MNHEY and CDR2 SVGEGT. CDR3 DNA sequence: TGTGCCAGCAGTTACCCGACGACGAGACAGGACTCTTCCTACAATGAGCAGTTCTTC. Translation gives CASSYPTTRQDSSYNEQFF.

The sample holds one count of this clone. The chain uses TRBV19 and TRBJ2-1; D is ambiguous. The CDR3 is 13 residues long. V was pared by 4 bases and J by 11 bases, with 15 bases between. Germline loops: CDR1 LNHDA, CDR2 SQIVND (reference sequence). The CDR3 DNA follows: TGTGCCAGTAGTACCACGACACCCGAAAAGCAGTTCTTC. Translating it yields CASSTTTPEKQFF.

This clone was found once. The CDR3 DNA reads as TGTGCCAGCTCACCACGTGGACTAGCGGGGGGCGGGGGCACAGATACGCAGTATTTT. Its translation: CASSPRGLAGGGGTDTQYF. The V gene is TRBV18, the J gene TRBJ2-3; TRBD2 agrees at 14 bases. The CDR3 covers 19 residues. From germline, CDR1 is KGHSH and CDR2 LQKENI. Unmatched junction bases numbered 7, after V lost 1 base and J lost 1 base.

The V call is TRBV6-2 or TRBV6-3, the J call TRBJ1-1; unclear D gene. Germline values: CDR1 MNHEY, CDR2 SVGEGT. V was clipped by 6 bases and J by 5 bases, with 28 bases between them. This CDR3 comprises 18 residues. This CDR3 reads CASSPSGLKRATRTEAFF. In DNA, the CDR3 is TGTGCCAGCAGCCCTTCTGGCCTCAAGCGGGCCACAAGGACTGAAGCTTTCTTT.

This clone was picked up one time. The chain uses TRBV5-1 and TRBJ2-2; 8 positions match TRBD2. The CDR3 is 16 amino acids. With 3 bases clipped from V and 2 bases from J, the junction kept 6 bases outside the gene matches. The germline V gene encodes CDR1 SGHRS and CDR2 YFSETQ. The CDR3: CASSSHGGANTGELFF. CDR3 DNA: TGCGCCAGCAGCTCCCACGGGGGGGCCAACACCGGGGAGCTGTTTTTT.

This chain's CDR3 is CASSLAGPRDRSYEQYF. Here the CDR3 DNA reads TGTGCCAGCAGCTTGGCCGGTCCCCGGGACAGATCCTACGAGCAGTACTTC. The chain uses TRBV5-6 and TRBJ2-7, with 7 bases fitting TRBD1. Germline loops: CDR1 SGHDT, CDR2 YYEEEE. After removal of 0 bases from V and 1 base from J, the junction contained 10 bases not matched to a gene. This CDR3 spans 17 amino acids. The full variable domain, completed using reference TRBV5-6 and TRBJ2-7, is DAGVTQSPTHLIKTRGQQVTLRCSPKSGHDTVSWYQQALGQGPQFIFQYYEEEERQRGNFPDRFSGHQFPNYSSELNVNALLLGDSALYLCASSLAGPRDRSYEQYFGPGTRLTVT.

The J gene is TRBJ2-1, the V gene TRBV5-1; no definite D call. From germline, CDR1 is SGHRS and CDR2 YFSETQ. Trimming stripped 6 bases from V and 4 bases from J, with 8 bases between. The CDR3 is 12 residues long. CDR3 region: CASKAVYNEQFF. CDR3 nucleotides: TGCGCCAGCAAGGCGGTATACAATGAGCAGTTCTTC.

The J gene is TRBJ2-2, the V gene TRBV7-3; D unresolved. The CDR3 covers 14 residues. Trimming removed 4 bases at V and 1 base at J, with 7 bases between. Germline V CDR1 and CDR2: SGHTA, FQGTGA. The CDR3, as DNA: TGTGCCAGCAGCTCCAGATTGAACACCGGGGAGCTGTTTTTT. It is translated as CASSSRLNTGELFF. Looking up the rest from reference TRBV7-3 and TRBJ2-2 gives the full variable domain: GAGVSQTPSNKVTEKGKYVELRCDPISGHTALYWYRQSLGQGPEFLIYFQGTGAADDSGLPNDRFFAVRPEGSVSTLKIQRTERGDSAVYLCASSSRLNTGELFFGEGSRLTVL.

This rearrangement joins TRBV6-2 or TRBV6-3 to TRBJ2-3; 13 bases are shared with TRBD2. The J segment lost 3 bases and the V segment lost 2 bases, leaving 14 bases of the junction unmatched. The CDR3 has 20 amino acids. Germline assignment: CDR1 MNHEY and CDR2 SVGEGT. CDR3 protein: CASSYELRTSGGLTTDTQYF. Written as DNA, the CDR3 is TGTGCCAGCAGTTACGAGCTAAGGACTAGCGGGGGCCTTACGACAGATACGCAGTATTTT.

V usage is TRBV28 and J usage is TRBJ1-1, with D perhaps matching TRBD1 (6 bases). CDR3 length: 13 residues. Between the trimmed V and J ends, which lost 4 bases and 2 bases, there was a span of 8 bases. Germline-derived CDR1 and CDR2 are MDHEN and SYDVKM. The CDR3 coding sequence is TGTGCCAGCAGTTCACAGGGAAACACTGAAGCTTTCTTT. This sequence encodes CASSSQGNTEAFF.

The rearrangement links TRBV5-1 to TRBJ1-5; D gene ambiguous. Deletions cut 5 bases from V and 7 bases from J, with 13 bases between. The CDR3 is 13 amino acids. The germline V gene has CDR1 SGHRS and CDR2 YFSETQ. CDR3 loop: CASSPDTGQPQHF. The CDR3 DNA follows: TGCGCCAGCAGTCCTGATACCGGGCAGCCCCAGCATTTT.

This chain joins TRBV29-1 and TRBJ2-5; a possible D gene is TRBD1 (5 bases). The CDR3 is 12 amino acids. Germline CDR1 SQVTM, CDR2 ANQGSEA. V was shortened by 5 bases and J by 5 bases, with 12 bases between the two germline ends. The DNA for the CDR3 is TGCAGCGTTCAGGACAATCAGGAGACCCAGTACTTC. Translation: CSVQDNQETQYF.

Only one count was recorded for this clone. The V call is TRBV5-1, the J call TRBJ1-2; 11 bases are a match to TRBD1. CDR1 and CDR2 from the germline V gene are SGHRS and YFSETQ. V trimming: 4 bases; J trimming: 6 bases; junction bases outside the gene matches: 11. The CDR3 is 16 amino acids. The chain's CDR3 is CASSLGQGAPVDGYTF. DNA of the CDR3: TGCGCCAGCAGCCTAGGACAGGGGGCGCCGGTGGATGGCTACACCTTC.

The CDR3 DNA reads TGTGCCAGCAGCCAAGAGACCATCTCCCAGCGGAGGCTGTTTTTT. It codes for CASSQETISQRRLFF. This chain connects TRBV3-1 (or the pseudogene TRBV3-2) to TRBJ2-2; D might be TRBD2 (5 bases). V was clipped by 0 bases and J by 13 bases, with 18 bases between them. This CDR3 is built from 15 residues. CDR1 and CDR2 (germline): LGHDT, YNNKEL (reference sequence).

The chain employs TRBV10-1 and TRBJ2-5; D is ambiguous. Germline assignment: CDR1 WNHNN and CDR2 SYGVQD (reference sequence). The CDR3 spans 13 residues. Trimming took off 1 base at V and 5 bases at J, with 8 bases between the two ends. Here the CDR3 DNA reads TGCGCCAGCAGTGAGTTGATCGGGGAGACCCAGTACTTC. Protein product: CASSELIGETQYF.

Written as DNA, the CDR3 is TGTGCCAGCAGCTTAGTTGGTCCAGACAAGTATAGCAATCAGCCCCAGCATTTT. The encoded protein is CASSLVGPDKYSNQPQHF. This rearrangement joins TRBV7-8 to TRBJ1-5; D not certain. Germline assignment: CDR1 SGHVS and CDR2 FQNEAQ. Trimming took 1 base from V and 0 from J, leaving 16 bases between them. CDR3 length: 18 amino acids.

The J gene is TRBJ2-7, the V gene TRBV27; maybe TRBD1 (6 bases). The germline V and J ends were trimmed by 0 bases and 2 bases, with 8 bases remaining between them. Germline values: CDR1 MNHEY, CDR2 SMNVEV (reference sequence). The CDR3 is made up of 14 amino acids. CDR3 sequence reads: CASSLSRGTYEQYF. The CDR3 DNA is TGTGCCAGCAGTTTATCCAGGGGTACCTACGAGCAGTACTTC.

The chain uses TRBV11-2 and TRBJ2-1, with D tentatively TRBD2 (6 bases). The CDR3 has 15 amino acids. CDR1 and CDR2 from the germline V gene are SGHAT and FQNNGV. The V end was cut by 3 bases, the J end by 0 bases, with 9 bases between. CDR3 in amino acids: CASSFSGSSYNEQFF. CDR3 DNA: TGTGCCAGCAGCTTTAGCGGCAGCTCCTACAATGAGCAGTTCTTC.

This chain joins TRBV7-8 and TRBJ2-1; 8 nucleotides align to TRBD2. The CDR3 has 17 amino acids. Looked up from germline, CDR1 is SGHVS and CDR2 is FQNEAQ. V shed 5 bases and J 4 bases; nucleotides not matched to a gene: 13. The CDR3 DNA reads TGTGCCAGCAGCCAAAAAGGCGGGGGGACCCTATACAATGAGCAGTTCTTC. This sequence encodes CASSQKGGGTLYNEQFF.

With respect to this clone: The identical CDR3 is also encoded by other nucleotide sequences in the sample. The chain links TRBV28 to TRBJ2-7; no definite D call. The V gene's germline CDR1 is MDHEN and CDR2 SYDVKM. The ends were cut back, 6 bases at V and 4 bases at J, with 7 bases in the middle. The CDR3 spans 11 residues. The DNA for the CDR3 is TGTGCCAGCAGCCTCCGTTACGAGCAGTACTTC. It specifies CASSLRYEQYF.

This sequence joins TRBV5-6 and TRBJ1-2; weak D call: TRBD1 (5 bases). The CDR3 is 15 amino acids. The V gene's germline CDR1 is SGHDT and CDR2 YYEEEE. The V gene lost 1 base and the J gene lost 4 bases, with 14 bases spanning the gap. CDR3 region: CASSLWGDLRYGYTF. Written as DNA, the CDR3 is TGTGCCAGCAGCTTGTGGGGGGACCTTCGCTATGGCTACACCTTC.

The CDR3 spells CASSLLGSNQPQHF. The CDR3 region has the DNA TGTGCCAGCAGCCTCCTGGGTAGCAATCAGCCCCAGCATTTT. V usage is TRBV3-1 (or the pseudogene TRBV3-2) and J usage is TRBJ1-5; D remains ambiguous. With 4 bases removed from V and 0 bases from J, the gap between germline ends came to 7 bases. The CDR3 has 14 residues. Looked up from germline, CDR1 is LGHDT and CDR2 is YNNKEL (reference sequence).

This clone showed up just once. The rearrangement links TRBV30 to TRBJ1-3; D uncertain. This CDR3 contains 11 residues. The germline V gene has CDR1 GTSNPN and CDR2 SVGIG (reference sequence). The CDR3 nucleotides are TGTGTACCAGGTTGGGGAAACACCATATATTTT. The encoded protein is CVPGWGNTIYF.

The CDR3 loop is CASSEGAGGDEQYF. The CDR3 DNA sequence: TGTGCCAGCAGTGAGGGGGCAGGTGGGGACGAGCAGTACTTC. The V call is TRBV27, the J call TRBJ2-7; the match to TRBD1 covers 7 bases. V shed 5 bases, J shed 5 bases, and the junction held 9 bases outside the gene matches. Germline V gene lookup returns CDR1 MNHEY and CDR2 SMNVEV (reference sequence). The CDR3 is made up of 14 amino acids.

This clone has just one count. J is TRBJ1-4 and V is TRBV7-9, with D possibly matching TRBD1 (6 bases). Germline V gives CDR1 SEHNR, CDR2 FQNEAQ (reference sequence). V was trimmed by 1 base and J by 7 bases, leaving 10 bases between them. This CDR3 has 14 amino acids. The CDR3 sequence: CASSLVQGGEKLFF. The CDR3 coding sequence is TGTGCCAGCAGCTTAGTACAGGGAGGTGAAAAACTGTTTTTT.

This clone qualifies as medium-sized. V is TRBV20-1 and J is TRBJ2-6; maybe TRBD2 (6 bases). V lost 3 bases, J lost 1 base, and 13 bases lay in between. The CDR3 is 16 residues long. Germline V gene data show CDR1 as DFQATT and CDR2 as SNEGSKA (reference sequence). The CDR3 loop reads CSASSGPPSGANVLTF. CDR3 DNA sequence: TGCAGTGCTAGTAGCGGCCCACCATCTGGGGCCAACGTCCTGACTTTC.